This T cell receptor beta chain stems from a study of monozygotic twins with inflammatory bowel disease (dated by TCRdb to between 2018 and 2021). For the study in its entirety: A total of roughly 28 monozygotic twin pairs were included in the full study, comprising nine German pairs (four IBD-concordant, five IBD-discordant) and 19 IBD-discordant Danish pairs. Each individual had, on average, about 151 000 unique TCRalpha sequences and 181 000 unique TCRbeta sequences available for analysis. The search for disease-associated traits relied mainly on comparing, within discordant pairs, IBD patients with their genetically identical healthy co-twins. Broad study findings and their caveats: Repertoire similarity did not differ between concordant and discordant twins, possibly due to limited statistical power. The analysis was unable to tell different T cell subtypes apart. Compared with healthy twins, IBD patients had fewer clonotypes in common with other individuals, a difference most pronounced in patients showing signs of disease activity. Because patients received different immunosuppressive treatments, the repertoires may have picked up extra background noise and variability between individuals. TCRbeta repertoire diversity, by inverse Simpson index, was decreased in IBD patients compared with their healthy co-twins. The results gave no support for a single strong signal or clonotype linked to IBD.

For this clonotype: Which antigen it targets is not known.

The protocol used for the library was 5' RACE. The input for every TCR library was 3,500 to 4,000 ng of total RNA. For each sample, cDNA synthesis was carried out in eight separate reactions using SMARTScribe reverse transcriptase. Unique molecular identifiers containing a 6-nucleotide sample barcode were introduced through template switching during cDNA synthesis. TCRalpha and TCRbeta cDNA was amplified in two nested PCRs of about 17 and 10 cycles, and bead purification was carried out after each PCR. Before amplification, the cDNA was treated with uracil DNA-glycosylase and purified using the QIAquick PCR purification kit. The second PCR added Illumina TruSeq-compatible adapters along with sample-specific barcodes. Library quality and concentration were checked on TapeStation and Qubit, and libraries were pooled at 5 ng each. Sequencing of pooled libraries was carried out on an Illumina HiSeq2500 single-index Rapid Run using 2 x 100 bp reads and custom sequencing primers. The authors' pipeline ran thus. UMI-based consensus assembly with MiGEC version 1.2.6 was used to correct PCR and sequencing errors. MiXCR version 2.1.1 was used for V(D)J alignment, clonotype assembly and CDR3 extraction. Normalisation of gene usage, clonotype sharing and MAIT/NKT TCR abundance was achieved by analysing the top 1000, 10 000 and 20 000 clonotypes per sample. After downsampling to 27 000 UMIs, diversity was calculated as the inverse Simpson index using the vegan R package. Paired Mann-Whitney U tests were applied to discordant twin pairs, with Benjamini-Hochberg correction for multiple testing. TCRdb reprocessed the reads; each CDR3 protein sequence makes one entry, and DNA is unavailable. TCRdb, not the original authors, processed these V and J calls. The table of this sample itemizes approximately 340,000 distinct CDR3 sequences. 2% to 2.5% of the sample is taken by the ten largest.

A roughly 2.7 ml peripheral blood sample was drawn into PAXgene tubes per donor and stored at -80°C. Total RNA was isolated from whole blood with the PAXgene blood miRNA kit on an automated QIAcube, without T cell sorting. Peripheral blood from monozygotic twin pairs, either concordant or discordant for inflammatory bowel disease, underwent deep TCRalpha and TCRbeta repertoire profiling that used unique molecular barcoding. Smoking habits were recorded for all twin pairs, and individuals were classified as current, former or never smokers. Including cysteine and phenylalanine, the CDR3 has 14 amino acids. Only the protein is on record. As encoded in the germline V gene, CDR1 is SGHRS while CDR2 is YFSETQ.

Sequencing input: blood. The receptor was derived from a human donor with ulcerative colitis or Crohn's disease, or a healthy co-twin of an affected twin (not recorded which). This receptor chain uses TRBV5-1 and TRBJ2-7. The CDR3 here reads CASSLGMGSYEQYF.